This section outlines one T cell receptor (beta chain) sequence together with its context. The antigen this receptor binds is unknown. No qualities accompany the bases; no much larger clone lies one base away. TCRbeta CDR3 regions were amplified from genomic DNA by means of the immunoSEQ Assay, a bias-controlled multiplex PCR. Turning to the authors' computational methods: The number of nucleated cells in each sample was estimated by amplification of reference gene primers within the assay. To quantify the absolute abundance of each unique TCRbeta CDR3 rearrangement, sequence reads were collapsed and filtered. For each sample, productive Simpson clonality was calculated by taking the square root of Simpson's diversity index across productive rearrangements. Entries here come from immuneACCESS through TCRdb and include only in-frame sequences with V and J called. Some clones fail to appear in such tables; in the studies checked, an unresolved V gene covers under half of the shortfall, and the cause of the remainder is unknown. That table furnishes V, J and clone size, whereas the DNA furnished D and trimming. The sample contains 110,000 to 150,000 clones, about four fifths of them found a single time. Under 9.5% of the sample is held by the ten biggest clonotypes.

In the prospective study, participants were roughly 18 to 100 years old, resided in about two dozen geographic areas of the United States, and were enrolled through a virtual design. To assign participants to cohorts, the prospective study relied on clinical history that participants themselves reported in a screening survey and a study questionnaire. For ImmuneRACE Cohort 3, a participant was defined as recovered based on two consecutive negative NP/OP PCR tests, clearance by a healthcare professional, or resolution of symptoms. Mobile phlebotomists in the prospective study collected whole blood, serum and a nasopharyngeal or oropharyngeal swab from every participant. Over an approximately 2-month period, participants in the prospective study had the option of providing additional blood draws and questionnaires. Before DNA extraction, blood samples from the prospective study were shipped at room temperature or frozen.

This sample was taken from a study of blood T cell repertoires in COVID-19 (dated by TCRdb to 2020 to 2022). About the study as a whole: Samples covering the acute and convalescent phases of COVID-19 were provided by collaborators in the United States, Italy and Spain. The material from the prospective study consisted of cDNA or gDNA derived from T cells, B-cell-depleted T cells, or PBMCs. Subjects who had been exposed to COVID-19, were actively infected with it, or had recovered from it provided the deeply sampled blood TCRbeta repertoires that made up the dataset. The repertoires were made available in a free public database intended to serve as a resource for research on the immune response to SARS-CoV-2. Samples were obtained from the ongoing ImmuneRACE study (first 160 participants) and from some 1,300 subjects provided by 6 global collaborators. Nearly every sample came with metadata listing a de-identified subject ID, COVID-19 status, age in years and sex. Where available, HLA class I and class II types were taken from metadata supplied by the sample provider and were not determined by assay-based typing. Here is what the overall study found, with its caveats: The amount of clinical and demographic metadata varied by source and participant and was provided uncurated.

Including the terminal cysteine and phenylalanine, the CDR3 comprises 14 residues. Just CDR3 DNA is preserved here, 42 bases in frame from base 1. V trim: 4 bases; J trim: 2 bases; unmatched bases: 4. Reading the germline V gene gives CDR1 MNHEY and CDR2 SVGAGI. The V and J segments used are TRBV6-5 and TRBJ1-2; 7 of the junction bases match TRBD1. Sequenced sample: PBMCs or T cells enriched from blood (not recorded which). The sequence was collected from a middle-aged man who had recovered from COVID-19. Read as DNA, the sequence is TGTGCCAGCAGTTTACAGGGGCCAAACTATGGCTACACCTTC. The encoded protein is CASSLQGPNYGYTF.